The clone carrying this T cell receptor (beta chain) occurred a few times. The use of a sample-barcoded 5' primer and a J-beta primer mix characterized a second PCR of roughly 6 to 11 cycles. Each cDNA molecule was tagged by a template-switch adaptor with 12 random nucleotides. TCRdb analysed the 5' RACE reads with MiXCR anew, one entry per CDR3 protein. Altogether about 680,000 distinct CDR3 sequences are present, approximately 50% being singletons, with the ten largest covering under 35%. The data derive from a study of blood T cells in healthy people across ages. CDR1 is MNHEY, CDR2 SVGEGT, per germline. This CDR3 has 15 amino acids. V dropped 7 bases and J dropped 5; count of bases not matched to a gene: 10.

The V call is TRBV6-2 or TRBV6-3, the J call TRBJ2-5; 10 positions match TRBD2. This receptor was identified in a woman aged 55 to 70 in good health. The specimen was blood. Here the CDR3 reads CASKSSGRAWETQYF. The CDR3 nucleotides read TGTGCCAGCAAATCAAGCGGGAGGGCGTGGGAGACCCAGTACTTC.